Sequencing of this T cell receptor (beta chain) was carried out in a study of T cell responses to AZD1222 COVID-19 vaccine. Study summary: Recipients boosted at about 4 weeks or about 12 weeks are pooled.

The data were produced by immunoSEQ multiplex PCR, yet TCRdb's version contains in-frame clones alone and is incomplete. The sample holds about 120,000 clones, 87% seen once. Trimming removed 0 bases at V and 7 bases at J, with 10 bases between. The CDR3 totals 13 residues. Germline V gives CDR1 SGHRS, CDR2 YFSETQ. The clonotype was recovered from an adult in good health. Here the sequenced sample was peripheral blood, taken on day 0 of AZD1222 vaccination. The chain employs TRBV5-1 and TRBJ2-5; D possibly corresponds to TRBD1 (5 bases). CDR3 amino acids: CASSLGQPGTQYF. The DNA for the CDR3 is TGCGCCAGCAGCTTGGGACAGCCCGGGACCCAGTACTTC.